This T cell receptor (beta chain) was profiled in a study of cytomegalovirus exposure and HLA in healthy donors (dated by TCRdb to about 2017). For context, the study as a whole: According to an earlier analysis of around 600 of the donors, about 190 million T cells yielded roughly 110 million unique TCR beta sequences and about 280 Gb of sequence data. An early release that covered roughly 600 HLA-typed donors contained approximately 300 gigabases of sequencing data and roughly 84 million unique TCR sequences. The genetic ancestry cluster associated with self-reported Caucasian donors included approximately 85% of the roughly 410 genotyped donors. The study aimed to test whether signatures of past pathogen exposure could be identified by cataloging public T cell receptors. The study profiled the T cell repertoires of hundreds of subjects by immunosequencing and related them to cytomegalovirus serostatus. A separate validation cohort of over a hundred different subjects was used in addition to the roughly 640-subject first cohort. High-throughput TCR immunosequencing, statistical association of individual TCRs with disease status, and machine learning were combined to predict cytomegalovirus infection status. A later analysis re-examined previously published TCR beta repertoires from 500 to 700 donors and added high-resolution HLA genotyping to investigate patterns of TCR occurrence. The later analysis used no new phenotypic data to find candidate immune exposures, relying instead on TCR beta sequences and their occurrence across donors. To decide whether each TCR beta V gene segment behaved as functional or pseudogenic, an earlier analysis of 587 of the donors relied on high-throughput TCR beta sequencing. Alongside the repertoire data, information on donor age, sex, ethnicity and CMV serostatus was compiled. In a later genetic analysis, genome-wide SNP genotypes for about three fifths of the roughly 670 donors were used, and that subset was treated as a discovery cohort. Every repertoire in the discovery cohort had been generated on one and the same sequencing platform. HLA typing included class I and class II loci at four-digit resolution. The number of typed donors differed by locus: about 620-630 for A, B, C, DRB1 and DQB1; 522 for DQA1; approximately 610 for DPA1; and about 450 for DPB1. About 5 DR-DQ haplotypes were handled as single units for association and clustering, since linkage in the cohort was strong. Across around 400 genotyped donors of the cohort, an average of about 250,000 unique TCR beta nucleotide sequences per donor were sequenced, and roughly 18% of those sequences were non-productive. Summary of the overall study and its limitations: A further reported finding was that TCR beta sequences accurately predicted the HLA-A and HLA-B alleles for most subjects in the first cohort. In this cohort, only TCR beta chains were sequenced, and detectable features were limited by the absence of alpha or paired-chain data. In a later analysis, several top co-occurrence clusters were reported to appear linked to parvovirus B19, influenza, CMV and Epstein-Barr virus. A later genetic analysis associated a missense DCLRE1C variant with V-gene and J-gene trimming of TCR beta chains, and an independent cohort replicated the association. For the cohort, immune exposure information was limited to CMV serostatus. The earlier analysis of about 600 of the donors excluded fewer than 20 rarely observed V segments, including chromosome 9 orphons, because counts were too low. In a later analysis, 16,951 TCR beta sequences were associated with specific HLA alleles at a false discovery rate of 0.05. Correlated functional status among segregating V segments might reflect linkage disequilibrium, but an unknown experimental factor could not be ruled out. Because HLA typing was unavailable for some donors at each locus, only the typed subset was used in association tests. Cytomegalovirus status was reported to be diagnosed by the classifier with high specificity and sensitivity in both the original and validation cohorts. A later analysis found that HLA-associated TCR beta chains were more clonally expanded and had lower generation probabilities than equally common non-associated chains. In vitro tests confirmed that a few of the cytomegalovirus-associated TCR beta chains recognize cytomegalovirus antigens. In a later analysis, the rate of TCR association differed among HLA loci, with DRB1 alleles having the most associated TCRs and HLA-C alleles having the fewest. Across donors, most TCR sequences were observed very rarely, whereas some public TCRs were present in many individuals. According to the authors, the approach could potentially be generalized to other disease states and immunological phenotypes. When HLA alleles, especially DR and DQ, strongly co-occurred, attributing TCR associations to individual alleles was difficult. The sequencing pipeline was judged likely to have produced a cluster of highly shared sequence variants as a technical artifact. Compared with the roughly 700-donor mean, donors in an Asian-associated ancestry cluster had fewer N-insertions in productive TCRs, according to a later genetic analysis. Presence/absence analyses assumed roughly uniform sequencing depth across donors, an assumption that may not hold. In a later analysis, most CMV-associated TCR beta chains were found to appear HLA-restricted, with HLA associations seemingly driven largely by CMV exposure. The study listed 164 TCR beta chains as associated with cytomegalovirus. An earlier analysis of approximately 590 of the donors showed that most TCR beta V segments appeared in productive rearrangements either about 87% or about 30% of the time, which broadly matched IMGT annotations.

The library relied on the immunoSEQ multiplex PCR assay. For the multiplex PCR, a mixture combining 60 forward primers for TCR Vbeta segments and 13 reverse primers for TCR Jbeta segments was used. A multiplex PCR assay on genomic DNA amplified the CDR3 region of rearranged TCR beta genes. The amplified TCR beta libraries were sequenced on the Illumina HiSeq System as 87-base-pair reads. On the authors' methods: Across the 700 or so repertoires, a later analysis counted roughly 77 million unique TCR beta chains, 9.5 million to 12 million of which were shared by at least two donors. Raw reads were error-corrected and collapsed into unique sequences with a nearest-neighbor algorithm that merged closely related sequences to remove PCR and sequencing errors. V, D and J gene segments were assigned by aligning CDR3 sequences to IMGT reference sequences. Each retained sequence needed at least a six-nucleotide match to both a V gene segment and a J gene segment. A rearrangement was called productive if the CDR3 had no stop codons and remained in frame with V and J, and every other rearrangement was called non-productive. CDR3 was defined by IMGT convention, running from the second conserved V-encoded cysteine to the conserved J-encoded phenylalanine. Sequences without an unambiguous match to a single V gene segment were excluded from the earlier analysis of several hundred of the donors. In an earlier analysis of approximately 550 of the donors, V segments were called functional above 56.7% productive rearrangements and were called segregating when the between-donor standard deviation exceeded 5%. A statistical classification framework was built to diagnose cytomegalovirus status from the catalog of TCR beta chain sequences. V and J gene assignment, in a later analysis, came from comparing TCR nucleotide sequences with IMGT/GENE-DB human TR gene sequences. The TCRdist pipeline was used in a later analysis to assign CDR3 sequences and most-parsimonious VDJ recombination scenarios. In a later analysis, every TCR beta chain was defined by the combination of its CDR3 amino acid sequence and its V-gene family, and reads without a unique V-gene family were dropped. In a later analysis, 450 to 600 highly shared, low-generation-probability nucleotide sequences were removed to address suspected cross-contamination and a sequencing artifact. In a later analysis, a clonal expansion index for each public chain was calculated from normalized within-repertoire ranks of inferred template counts. A later analysis computed generation probabilities with a VDJ recombination model fitted to out-of-frame rearrangements, and checked the results against IGoR. In a later analysis, TCR-TCR, TCR-HLA and TCR-CMV co-occurrence was scored with hypergeometric tests, and a repertoire-size bias correction was applied to TCR pairs. In a later analysis, false discovery rates were estimated by permuting HLA or CMV assignments 20 times. In a later analysis, co-occurring TCRs were grouped using DBSCAN, with TCRdist sequence similarity added in when clustering inside HLA-allele-positive subsets. Repertoires with fewer than 30,000 or more than 120,000 public chains were left out of co-occurrence clustering, as were five repertoires with anomalous nucleotide sharing. TCRdb re-hosts the immuneACCESS table, in-frame sequences only. Its copies lack some clones; in the studies checked, an unresolved V gene accounts for under half of them, and the cause for the rest is not known. Clonal size and the V and J genes are those of that table, whereas D and trimming came from the DNA. A total of 150,000 or so clones appear in this sample, approximately 75% of them only once. Clones ranked in the top ten supply about 2.7% of the sample.

The cohort comprised 670 or so healthy bone marrow donors. At the time of sampling, all cohort members were nominally healthy, though unrecorded immune exposures were likely present. The donor was CMV seronegative and was included in the group of under 450 seronegative cohort members. Every donor gave a peripheral blood sample, and the peripheral blood mononuclear cells from that sample were used for TCR beta sequencing. The Qiagen DNeasy Blood Extraction Kit was used to extract genomic DNA from the blood cell samples. This clone was detected once. The specificity of this receptor is unknown. One base away there is no much larger clone; base qualities are not given. The TCR sequence derives from a man between 18 and 29 years old in good health and CMV-seronegative. Sequencing was performed on PBMCs.

In nucleotide form, the sequence is TGTGCCAGCAGCTTAGGACTAGCGGGGGAGTTCACCGAGACCCAGTACTTC. Its coded protein is CASSLGLAGEFTETQYF. Rearrangement joined TRBV7-9 to TRBJ2-5; TRBD2 lines up with 12 middle nucleotides. Trimming takes 1 base off V and 5 bases off J; junction bases not matched to a gene: 8. CDR1 and CDR2 (SEHNR, FQNEAQ) derive from the germline V gene (reference sequence). The cysteine opens and the phenylalanine closes a CDR3 of 17 amino acids. The entry retains the CDR3 DNA only, 51 bases that are in frame from base 1. The reference TRBV7-9 and TRBJ2-5 proteins fill in what lies around the CDR3, so the full variable domain reads DTGVSQNPRHKITKRGQNVTFRCDPISEHNRLYWYRQTLGQGPEFLTYFQNEAQLEKSRLLSDRFSAERPKGSFSTLEIQRTEQGDSAMYLCASSLGLAGEFTETQYFGPGTRLLVL.